This T cell receptor beta chain was captured by sequencing in a study of breast tumors, draining lymph nodes, adjacent tissues. TCRdb used MiXCR to reprocess the multiplex PCR reads, holding one entry per CDR3 protein. The table records roughly 110,000 distinct CDR3 sequences, about 31% of them present only once. General observations from the study: Findings are consistent with lymph node origin and intratumoral expansion of most tumor T cells.

This clonotype came up many times. No antigen is known for it. Breast cancer patients provided tissue from their axillary draining lymph nodes. Trimming took 2 bases from V and 7 from J, leaving 11 bases between them. The CDR3 is 14 amino acids. Germline values: CDR1 MDHEN, CDR2 SYDVKM. The clonotype comes from a female donor with breast cancer. Some clones in this sample may be carry-over from other donors' samples. The sequenced material came from axillary lymph node tissue. The chain carries TRBV28 and TRBJ2-2; D uncertain. The CDR3 sequence is CASSLSGSGGELFF. The DNA for the CDR3 is TGTGCCAGCAGTTTAAGTGGGTCGGGCGGGGAGCTGTTTTTT.